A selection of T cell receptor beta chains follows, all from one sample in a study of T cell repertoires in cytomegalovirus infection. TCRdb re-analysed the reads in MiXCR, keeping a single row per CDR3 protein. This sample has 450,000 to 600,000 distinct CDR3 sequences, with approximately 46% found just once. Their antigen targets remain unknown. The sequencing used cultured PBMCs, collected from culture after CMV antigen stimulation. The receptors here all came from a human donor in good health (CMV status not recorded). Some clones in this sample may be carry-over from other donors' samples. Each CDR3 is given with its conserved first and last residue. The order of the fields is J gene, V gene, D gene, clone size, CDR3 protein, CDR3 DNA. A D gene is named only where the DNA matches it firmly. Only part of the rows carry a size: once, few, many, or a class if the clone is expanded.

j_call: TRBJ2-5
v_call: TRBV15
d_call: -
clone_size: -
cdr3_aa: CATSRGPTGARYF
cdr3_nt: TGTGCCACCAGCAGAGGCCCGACAGGCGCCCGGTACTTC

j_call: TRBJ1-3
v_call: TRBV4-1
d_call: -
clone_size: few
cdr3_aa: CASSQAGVSGNTIYF
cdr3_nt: TGCGCCAGCAGCCAGGCAGGGGTTTCTGGAAACACCATATATTTT

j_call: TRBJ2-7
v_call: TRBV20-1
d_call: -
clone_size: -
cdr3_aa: CSVSAYEQYF
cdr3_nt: TGCAGTGTTAGCGCCTACGAGCAGTACTTC

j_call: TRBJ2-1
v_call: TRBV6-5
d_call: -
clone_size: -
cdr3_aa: CASSPRQGSRLFF
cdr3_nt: TGTGCCAGCAGCCCCCGCCAAGGGAGTAGATTATTCTTC

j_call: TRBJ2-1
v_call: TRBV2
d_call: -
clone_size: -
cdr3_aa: CASSEDIYNEQFF
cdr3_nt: TGTGCCAGCAGTGAGGACATCTACAATGAGCAGTTCTTC

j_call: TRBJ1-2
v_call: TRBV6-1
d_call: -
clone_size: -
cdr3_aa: CASSPMGGDYGYTF
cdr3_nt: TGTGCCAGCAGCCCCATGGGGGGGGACTATGGCTACACCTTC

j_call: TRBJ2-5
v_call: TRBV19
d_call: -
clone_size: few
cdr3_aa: CASNPTPNYQETQYF
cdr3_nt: TGTGCCAGTAATCCCACTCCTAATTACCAAGAGACCCAGTACTTC

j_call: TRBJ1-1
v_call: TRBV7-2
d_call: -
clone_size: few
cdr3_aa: CASSTMMNTEAFF
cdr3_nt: TGTGCCAGCAGCACCATGATGAACACTGAAGCTTTCTTT

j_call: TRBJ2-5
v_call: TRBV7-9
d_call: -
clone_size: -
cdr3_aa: CASSLGTGTAQETQYF
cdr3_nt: TGTGCCAGCAGCTTAGGGACCGGGACTGCACAAGAGACCCAGTACTTC

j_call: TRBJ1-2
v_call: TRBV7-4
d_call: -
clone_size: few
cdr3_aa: CASGPGVANYGYTF
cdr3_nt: TGTGCCAGCGGCCCAGGGGTGGCCAACTATGGCTACACCTTC

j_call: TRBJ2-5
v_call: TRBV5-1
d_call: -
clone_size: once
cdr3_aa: CASSLITGQETQYF
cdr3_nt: TGCGCCAGCAGCTTAATTACAGGCCAAGAGACCCAGTACTTC

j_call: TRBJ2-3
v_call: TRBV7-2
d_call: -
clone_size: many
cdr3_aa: CASSLGLSTDTQYF
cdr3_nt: TGTGCCAGCAGCTTAGGTCTGAGCACAGATACGCAGTATTTT

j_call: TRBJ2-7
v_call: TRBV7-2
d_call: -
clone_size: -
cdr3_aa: CATRLSAVSYEQYF
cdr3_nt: TGTGCCACGCGACTTAGCGCAGTCTCCTACGAGCAGTACTTC

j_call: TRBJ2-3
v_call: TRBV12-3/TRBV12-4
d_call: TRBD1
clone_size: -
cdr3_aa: CASSFRTGGSGTQYF
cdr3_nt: TGTGCCAGCAGTTTTAGGACAGGGGGGAGTGGTACGCAGTATTTT

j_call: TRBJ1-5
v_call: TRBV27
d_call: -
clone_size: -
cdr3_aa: CASRGIQGWVNQPQHF
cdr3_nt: TGTGCCAGCAGGGGGATACAGGGCTGGGTGAATCAGCCCCAGCATTTT

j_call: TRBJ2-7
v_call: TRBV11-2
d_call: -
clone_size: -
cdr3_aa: CASSSHQGSIYEQYF
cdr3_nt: TGTGCCAGCAGCTCCCACCAGGGGTCAATCTACGAGCAGTACTTC

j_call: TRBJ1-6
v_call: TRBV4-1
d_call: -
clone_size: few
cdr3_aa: CASSQKTQDAYNSPLHF
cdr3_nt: TGCGCCAGCAGCCAAAAGACCCAGGACGCCTATAATTCACCCCTCCACTTT

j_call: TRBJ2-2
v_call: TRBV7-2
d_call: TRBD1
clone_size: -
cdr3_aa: CASGRQGARTGELFF
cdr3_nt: TGTGCCAGCGGAAGACAGGGGGCGCGGACCGGGGAGCTGTTTTTT

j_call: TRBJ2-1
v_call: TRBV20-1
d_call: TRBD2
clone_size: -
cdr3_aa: CSARSGTVYNEQFF
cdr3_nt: TGCAGTGCTAGAAGCGGGACCGTTTACAATGAGCAGTTCTTC

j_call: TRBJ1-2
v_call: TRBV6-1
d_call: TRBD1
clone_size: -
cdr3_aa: CASTPRTGELVDYTF
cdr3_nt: TGTGCCAGCACGCCTCGTACAGGGGAGCTAGTTGACTACACCTTC

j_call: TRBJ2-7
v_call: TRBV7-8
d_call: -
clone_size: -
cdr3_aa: CASREKGVSTPHEQYF
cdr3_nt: TGTGCCAGCAGGGAGAAGGGCGTATCGACCCCTCACGAGCAGTACTTC

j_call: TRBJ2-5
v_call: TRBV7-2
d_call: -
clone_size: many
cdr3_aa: CASSPDRDQETQYF
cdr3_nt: TGTGCCAGCAGCCCAGACAGAGATCAAGAGACCCAGTACTTC

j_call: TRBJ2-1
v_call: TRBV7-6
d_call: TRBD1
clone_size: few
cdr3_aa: CASSPPGTGAQFLSNEQFF
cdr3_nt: TGTGCCAGCAGCCCACCCGGGACAGGGGCCCAGTTCCTCTCCAATGAGCAGTTCTTC

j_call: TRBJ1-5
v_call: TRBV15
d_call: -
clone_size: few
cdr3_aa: CATSRDRSTNQPQHF
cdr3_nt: TGTGCCACCAGCAGAGATCGGAGCACCAATCAGCCCCAGCATTTT

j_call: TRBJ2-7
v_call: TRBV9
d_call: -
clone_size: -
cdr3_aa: CASSTRDNYYGEQYF
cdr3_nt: TGTGCCAGCAGCACCCGGGACAATTACTACGGCGAGCAGTACTTC

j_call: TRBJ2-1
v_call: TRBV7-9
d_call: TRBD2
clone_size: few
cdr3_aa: CASSPPLRGSSYNEQFF
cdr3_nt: TGTGCCAGCAGCCCTCCTCTGCGCGGGAGCTCCTACAATGAGCAGTTCTTC

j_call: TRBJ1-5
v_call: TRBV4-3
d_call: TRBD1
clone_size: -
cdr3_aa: CASSQAVGTDEGPQHF
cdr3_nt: TGCGCCAGCAGCCAAGCGGTAGGGACAGACGAAGGGCCCCAGCATTTT

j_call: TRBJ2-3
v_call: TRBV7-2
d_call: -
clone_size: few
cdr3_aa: CASSLAQGGITDTQYF
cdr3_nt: TGTGCCAGCAGCTTAGCGCAGGGTGGGATCACAGATACGCAGTATTTT

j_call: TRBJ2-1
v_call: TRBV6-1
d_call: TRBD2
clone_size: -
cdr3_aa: CASSASGGDYNEQFF
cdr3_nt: TGTGCCAGCAGTGCATCGGGAGGCGACTACAATGAGCAGTTCTTC

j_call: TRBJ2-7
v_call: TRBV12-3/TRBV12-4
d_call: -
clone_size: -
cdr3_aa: CASSLGFTTEQYF
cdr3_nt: TGTGCCAGCAGTTTAGGATTCACAACCGAGCAGTACTTC

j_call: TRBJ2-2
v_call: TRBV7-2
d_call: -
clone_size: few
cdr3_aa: CASSPWTPTGELFF
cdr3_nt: TGTGCCAGCAGCCCCTGGACCCCCACCGGGGAGCTGTTTTTT

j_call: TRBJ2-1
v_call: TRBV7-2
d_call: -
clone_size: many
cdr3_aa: CASSSPTWSRLRYNEQFF
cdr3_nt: TGTGCCAGCAGCTCCCCAACCTGGTCCCGACTGCGCTACAATGAGCAGTTCTTC

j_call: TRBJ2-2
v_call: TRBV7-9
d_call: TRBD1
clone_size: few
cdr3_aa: CTLRQGASGELFF
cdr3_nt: TGTACTCTGAGACAGGGGGCTTCCGGGGAGCTGTTTTTT

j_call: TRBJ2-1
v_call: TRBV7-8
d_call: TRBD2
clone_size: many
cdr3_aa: CASSLELVAGLAASYNEQFF
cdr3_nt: TGTGCCAGCAGCTTAGAACTCGTAGCGGGACTAGCGGCCTCCTACAATGAGCAGTTCTTC

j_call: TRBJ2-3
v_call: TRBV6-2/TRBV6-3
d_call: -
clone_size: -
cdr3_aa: CASRSPDTQYF
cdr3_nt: TGTGCCAGCAGGTCACCAGATACGCAGTATTTT

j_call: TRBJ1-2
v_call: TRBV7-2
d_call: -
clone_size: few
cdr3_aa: CASSSGSYYGYTF
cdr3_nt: TGTGCCAGCAGCTCCGGGTCCTACTATGGCTACACCTTC

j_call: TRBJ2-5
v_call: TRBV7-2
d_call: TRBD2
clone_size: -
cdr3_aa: CASSPVSAGETETQYF
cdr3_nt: TGTGCCAGCAGCCCCGTTTCGGCGGGAGAAACAGAGACCCAGTACTTC

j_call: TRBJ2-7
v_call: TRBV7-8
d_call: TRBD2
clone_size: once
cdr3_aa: CASSPRLLREDKSKTYEQYF
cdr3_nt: TGTGCCAGCAGCCCCCGATTGTTGCGGGAGGACAAATCCAAGACTTACGAGCAGTACTTC

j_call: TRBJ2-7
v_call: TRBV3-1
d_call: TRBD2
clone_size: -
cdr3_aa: CASSQTSGGYEQYF
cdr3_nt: TGTGCCAGCAGCCAAACTAGCGGGGGCTACGAGCAGTACTTC

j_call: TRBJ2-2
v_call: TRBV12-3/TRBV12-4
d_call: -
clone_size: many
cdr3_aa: CASSLGGPGELFF
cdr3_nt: TGTGCCAGCAGTTTGGGGGGGCCCGGGGAGCTGTTTTTT

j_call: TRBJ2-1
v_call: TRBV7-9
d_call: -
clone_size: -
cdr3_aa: CASTKTTPAYNEQFF
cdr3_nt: TGTGCCAGCACCAAGACCACTCCCGCCTACAATGAGCAGTTCTTC

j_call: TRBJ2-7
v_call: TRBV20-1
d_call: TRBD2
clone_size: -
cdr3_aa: CSARKREGFHEQYF
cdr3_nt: TGCAGTGCTCGCAAGCGGGAGGGGTTCCACGAGCAGTACTTC

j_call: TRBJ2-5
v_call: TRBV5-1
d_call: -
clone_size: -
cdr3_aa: CASHPREYPQETQYF
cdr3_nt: TGCGCCAGCCACCCCCGGGAATACCCTCAAGAGACCCAGTACTTC

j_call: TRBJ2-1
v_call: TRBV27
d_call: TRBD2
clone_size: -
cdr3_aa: CASTAGGSYNEQFF
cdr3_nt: TGTGCCAGCACCGCGGGAGGCTCCTACAATGAGCAGTTCTTC

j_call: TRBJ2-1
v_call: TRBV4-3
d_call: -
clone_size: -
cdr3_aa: CASSPDFYNEQFF
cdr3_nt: TGCGCCAGCAGCCCTGACTTCTACAATGAGCAGTTCTTC

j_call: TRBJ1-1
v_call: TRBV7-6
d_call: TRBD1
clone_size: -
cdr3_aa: CASSLAGTGGASGTEAFF
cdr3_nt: TGTGCCAGCAGCTTAGCCGGGACAGGGGGCGCGTCGGGCACTGAAGCTTTCTTT

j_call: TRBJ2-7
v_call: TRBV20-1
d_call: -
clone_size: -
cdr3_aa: CSARSDPSYEQYF
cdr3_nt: TGCAGTGCTAGAAGTGACCCCTCCTACGAGCAGTACTTC

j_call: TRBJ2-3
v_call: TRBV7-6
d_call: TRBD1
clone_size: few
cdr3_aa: CASMEGQGFSDTQYF
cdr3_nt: TGTGCCAGCATGGAGGGACAGGGCTTCTCAGATACGCAGTATTTT